These T cell receptor beta chains were read from a single sample in a study. TCRdb re-derived calls from the RT-PCR reads in MiXCR, one entry per CDR3 protein. The sample lists about 700,000 distinct CDR3 sequences; 12% to 15% were seen once. Sequenced sample: memory CD4+ T cells from blood. The receptors derive from a female donor in good health, serving as a healthy control. Both conserved end residues are part of each CDR3. D genes are given only for firm matches. The size of a clone is reported for some rows only, either as once, few or many, or as a class for expanded clones.

CDR3,DNA,J,D,V,size
CASSLTREQFF,TGTGCCAGCAGTTTAACGAGGGAGCAGTTCTTC,TRBJ2-1,-,TRBV28,few
CASSSRQGHTDTQYF,TGTGCCAGCAGTTCCCGACAGGGTCACACAGATACGCAGTATTTT,TRBJ2-3,TRBD1,TRBV12-3/TRBV12-4,few
CASSLTSGSIPYEQYF,TGCGCCAGCAGCTTAACGAGCGGGAGCATCCCCTACGAGCAGTACTTC,TRBJ2-7,TRBD2,TRBV5-1,few
CASSWDRGEADTQYF,TGTGCCAGCAGCTGGGACAGGGGGGAAGCAGATACGCAGTATTTT,TRBJ2-3,TRBD1,TRBV5-5,many
CASSLEDTSSGNTIYF,TGCGCCAGCAGCTTGGAGGACACTTCCTCTGGAAACACCATATATTTT,TRBJ1-3,-,TRBV5-1,-
CASSSYRESGEQYF,TGTGCCAGCTCGTCCTACAGGGAATCAGGCGAGCAGTACTTC,TRBJ2-7,-,TRBV18,-
CASSPGTLRTDTQYF,TGTGCCAGCAGTCCGGGGACCTTACGGACAGATACGCAGTATTTT,TRBJ2-3,-,TRBV6-1,-
CASSVGASGNTDTQYF,TGTGCCAGCAGCGTAGGCGCTAGCGGAAATACAGATACGCAGTATTTT,TRBJ2-3,TRBD2,TRBV9,-
CASSSGTSGGAEDTQYF,TGTGCCAGCAGCTCCGGGACTAGCGGGGGTGCGGAAGATACGCAGTATTTT,TRBJ2-3,TRBD2,TRBV7-2,many
CASSPRWAGLNNEQFF,TGTGCCAGCAGCCCCCGTTGGGCGGGGCTAAACAATGAGCAGTTCTTC,TRBJ2-1,-,TRBV7-2,many
CASSDKGPTDTQYF,TGTGCCAGCAGTGACAAGGGACCCACAGATACGCAGTATTTT,TRBJ2-3,-,TRBV6-4,-
CATSDRTDVEQYF,TGTGCCACCAGTGATAGGACGGACGTTGAGCAGTACTTC,TRBJ2-7,-,TRBV24-1,few
CASSARGRAAETQYF,TGTGCCAGCAGCGCTCGCGGGAGGGCCGCTGAGACCCAGTACTTC,TRBJ2-5,TRBD2,TRBV7-9,many
CASSEDRTGNTIYF,TGTGCCAGCAGTGAGGACAGAACTGGAAACACCATATATTTT,TRBJ1-3,-,TRBV2,-
CSARDAGRQGQETQYF,TGCAGTGCTAGAGATGCGGGCCGACAGGGCCAAGAGACCCAGTACTTC,TRBJ2-5,TRBD1,TRBV20-1,few
CSARVPGQGAWGGYGYTF,TGCAGTGCTAGGGTCCCGGGACAGGGGGCTTGGGGCGGCTATGGCTACACCTTC,TRBJ1-2,TRBD1,TRBV20-1,few
CASSPRTSGRAGFGETQYF,TGTGCCAGCAGTCCAAGGACTAGCGGGAGGGCCGGGTTTGGGGAGACCCAGTACTTC,TRBJ2-5,TRBD2,TRBV6-6,-
CASSRGIVYGYTF,TGTGCCAGCAGCCGGGGGATTGTCTATGGCTACACCTTC,TRBJ1-2,-,TRBV11-2,-
CASSLLVGGRGGEQYF,TGTGCCAGCAGCTTATTGGTGGGAGGAAGAGGGGGCGAGCAGTACTTC,TRBJ2-7,-,TRBV7-2,-
CASSLSGGLGTTEAFF,TGTGCCAGCAGTTTAAGTGGGGGTCTTGGGACAACTGAAGCTTTCTTT,TRBJ1-1,-,TRBV28,-